This T cell receptor (beta chain) stems from a study of T-cell reconstitution after alpha-beta-depleted transplantation in children. General observations from the study: It was surviving recipient T cells and thymic progenitors that gave some patients high TCRbeta diversity at day 60. One year post-transplant, T-cell counts and diversity were largely derived from T cells produced anew. Expanded graft clones, several hundred of them, were reportedly the source of alpha-beta T cells about two months after transplant.

CDR3 length equals 14 residues. Germline V gene data show CDR1 as MNHNS and CDR2 as SASEGT. The ends lost 6 bases at V and 8 bases at J; junction bases unmatched: 5. Unique molecular identifiers were used in preparing the TCRbeta library. TCRdb redid the calling of the PCR reads with MiXCR, one entry per CDR3 protein. The table records some 350,000 distinct CDR3 sequences, 15% to 20% of them present only once. Only one count was recorded for this clonotype. The antigen remains unidentified. The clonotype comes from a male patient between 2 and 15 years old who had a stem cell transplant for acute lymphoblastic leukemia, so the T cells may come from the graft donor. The chain employs TRBV6-1 and TRBJ2-1, with 12 bases fitting TRBD1. The source material was PBMCs, mostly from graft donor cells, sampled 360 days after TCRalphabeta/CD19-depleted stem cell transplant. DNA for the CDR3: TGTGCCAGCAGCCTAGGGACAGGGGGCCATGAGCAGTTCTTC. This sequence encodes CASSLGTGGHEQFF.